Each of the 29 T cell receptor beta chains below was sequenced from the same sample in a study of shared clonotypes between healthy human individuals. TCRdb's table, derived via immunoSEQ multiplex PCR, lists solely in-frame clones and lacks some. The sample has some 2.1 million clones; 90% to 95% are singletons. Naive-designated CD8 cells lacked CD45RO, were positively enriched for CCR7, and omitted terminally differentiated effector memory CD45RA+ cells. The sequencing input was naive CD8+ T cells from PBMCs. These receptors were collected from a man aged 18 to 29 in good health. Some clones in this sample may be carry-over from other donors' samples.

This chain joins TRBV7-3 and TRBJ2-6, with 12 bases identical to TRBD1. Unmatched junction bases numbered 8, after V lost 2 bases and J lost 0 bases. The CDR3 is 20 amino acids. Germline loops: CDR1 SGHTA, CDR2 FQGTGA. The CDR3: CASSLVGQGAPNSGANVLTF. DNA for the CDR3: TGTGCCAGCAGCTTAGTGGGACAGGGGGCCCCAAACTCTGGGGCCAACGTCCTGACTTTC.

This clone occurred once. CDR3 sequence (DNA): TGTGCCAGCAGCCAAGTACTGACTAGCGTACCCGGGGGGGAGCTGTTTTTT. Amino acid sequence: CASSQVLTSVPGGELFF. V and J are TRBV14 and TRBJ2-2, with 8 nucleotides matching TRBD2. Germline V CDR1 and CDR2: SGHDN, FVKESK. V shed 1 base, J shed 8 bases, and the junction held 12 bases outside the gene matches. The CDR3 covers 17 residues.

In its sample, this clone was seen once. This sample includes further DNA sequences coding for the same CDR3. The chain joins TRBV27 to TRBJ2-7; 9 nucleotides agree with TRBD2. Trimming at V came to 3 bases and at J to 0 bases, leaving 3 bases not matched to a gene. The CDR3 contains 15 residues. The germline V gene has CDR1 MNHEY and CDR2 SMNVEV (reference sequence). In DNA, the CDR3 is TGTGCCAGCAGTTTGAGCGGGGGGAGCTCCTACGAGCAGTACTTC. This translates into CASSLSGGSSYEQYF.

For this clone: Other DNA sequences from this sample encode an identical CDR3 as well. This rearrangement joins TRBV5-4 to TRBJ2-1; possible D gene TRBD2, 6 bases. The V end lost 1 base, the J end lost 0 bases, and 11 bases lay between the germline ends. The CDR3 runs to 16 residues. Looked up from germline, CDR1 is SGHNT and CDR2 is YYREEE (reference sequence). For the CDR3, the DNA is TGTGCCAGCAGCTTGAGGCGGGAAGTCTCCTACAATGAGCAGTTCTTC. Translation gives CASSLRREVSYNEQFF.

V usage is TRBV27 and J usage is TRBJ2-3; TRBD2 matches 8 bases. Trimming removed 6 bases from V and 3 bases from J; junction bases left unmatched: 8. The CDR3 length is 15 residues. CDR1 is MNHEY and CDR2 is SMNVEV in the germline V gene (reference sequence). The CDR3 is CASSERERKTDTQYF. CDR3 nucleotides: TGTGCCAGCAGCGAGCGGGAGAGGAAGACAGATACGCAGTATTTT.

In regard to this clone: Mismatch with germline at one junction end may stem from a read error. The CDR3 DNA reads as TGTGCCACCAGCAGTCAGGAACAACCTAAGGAAAAACTGTTTTTT. Its translation: CATSSQEQPKEKLFF. This sequence joins TRBV15 and TRBJ1-4, with D hard to call. This CDR3 is 15 amino acids long. From germline, CDR1 is LNHNV and CDR2 YYDKDF (reference sequence).

V and J are TRBV28 and TRBJ2-7; possibly TRBD2 for D (6 bases). The germline V gene has CDR1 MDHEN and CDR2 SYDVKM. V gave up 4 bases and J gave up 6 bases, with 16 bases separating them. The CDR3 is 14 amino acids. The CDR3 DNA reads TGTGCCAGCAGTTCGGGACCGGGGGTGGGCGAGCAGTACTTC. Encoded protein: CASSSGPGVGEQYF. Together with reference TRBV28 and TRBJ2-7, the CDR3 gives the full variable domain: DVKVTQSSRYLVKRTGEKVFLECVQDMDHENMFWYRQDPGLGLRLIYFSYDVKMKEKGDIPEGYSVSREKKERFSLILESASTNQTSMYLCASSSGPGVGEQYFGPGTRLTVT.

The chain links TRBV6-6 to TRBJ2-7; possibly TRBD1 for D (5 bases). CDR3 length equals 14 residues. Germline lookup yields CDR1 MNHNY and CDR2 SVGAGI (reference sequence). V lost 6 bases and J lost 5, with 17 bases in between. The CDR3 region is CASSRRQSPDEQYF. In DNA, the CDR3 is TGTGCCAGCAGCCGACGACAGAGCCCCGACGAGCAGTACTTC.

This clone came up once. The V gene is TRBV14, the J gene TRBJ2-7, with TRBD1 as a possible D gene (6 bases). Per germline, CDR1 SGHDN and CDR2 FVKESK. The length of the CDR3 is 14 residues. V lost 1 base and J lost 0, with 7 bases in between. The CDR3 reads CASSQGQVSYEQYF. DNA of the CDR3: TGTGCCAGCAGCCAAGGACAGGTCTCCTACGAGCAGTACTTC.

V usage is TRBV7-9 and J usage is TRBJ2-7; D is unresolved. The CDR3 runs 15 residues. Germline V CDR1 and CDR2: SEHNR, FQNEAQ (reference sequence). V gave up 5 bases and J gave up 1 base, with 15 bases separating them. CDR3 in amino acids: CASSPGGVLSYEQYF. As DNA, the CDR3 is TGTGCCAGCAGCCCCGGTGGGGTCCTATCCTACGAGCAGTACTTC.

This clone was counted only a few times. This sequence joins TRBV7-2 and TRBJ1-5; D is perhaps TRBD1 (6 bases). Trimming shortened V by 6 bases and J by 9 bases, and 15 bases separated the two germline ends. Looked up from germline, CDR1 is SGHTA and CDR2 is FQGNSA. CDR3 length: 13 amino acids. CDR3 protein: CASSRTASGPQHF. The CDR3 bases are TGTGCCAGCAGTAGGACAGCAAGTGGGCCCCAGCATTTT.

The V and J genes are TRBV15 and TRBJ2-7; 10 nucleotides match TRBD2. From germline, CDR1 is LNHNV and CDR2 YYDKDF (reference sequence). This CDR3 region has 16 residues. The trim removed 5 bases at V and 1 base at J, leaving 8 bases unmatched. CDR3 protein: CATSYGSSGSSYEQYF. The CDR3 DNA sequence: TGTGCCACCAGCTATGGTTCTAGCGGGAGTTCCTACGAGCAGTACTTC. The complete variable domain, with remaining parts taken from reference TRBV15 and TRBJ2-7, reads DAMVIQNPRYQVTQFGKPVTLSCSQTLNHNVMYWYQQKSSQAPKLLFHYYDKDFNNEADTPDNFQSRRPNTSFCFLDIRSPGLGDTAMYLCATSYGSSGSSYEQYFGPGTRLTVT.

About this clone: The identical CDR3 is also encoded by other nucleotide sequences in the sample. This chain links TRBV5-1 with TRBJ2-1, with unresolved D. The V end lost 0 bases, the J end lost 6 bases, and 7 bases lay between the germline ends. The CDR3 spans 13 residues. Germline V gene lookup returns CDR1 SGHRS and CDR2 YFSETQ. CDR3 region: CASSLGPGNEQFF. As DNA, the CDR3 is TGCGCCAGCAGCTTGGGGCCCGGCAATGAGCAGTTCTTC.

The chain recombines TRBV7-9 with TRBJ1-4, with D hard to call. Trimming shortened V by 1 base and J by 6 bases, and 15 bases separated the two germline ends. CDR3 length: 16 residues. CDR1 is SEHNR and CDR2 is FQNEAQ in the germline V gene (reference sequence). CDR3 region: CASSLVEGRRDEKLFF. CDR3 bases: TGTGCCAGCAGCTTAGTCGAGGGCAGGCGTGATGAAAAACTGTTTTTT.

The rearrangement joins TRBV9 to TRBJ2-7, with 7 positions matching TRBD2. This CDR3 has 14 residues. The ends lost 3 bases at V and 5 bases at J; junction bases unmatched: 8. The germline V gene encodes CDR1 SGDLS and CDR2 YYNGEE. CDR3: CASSGGGRSDEQYF. CDR3 bases: TGTGCCAGCAGCGGGGGGGGACGGTCCGACGAGCAGTACTTC. Full variable domain (outside the CDR3, taken from reference TRBV9 and TRBJ2-7): DSGVTQTPKHLITATGQRVTLRCSPRSGDLSVYWYQQSLDQGLQFLIQYYNGEERAKGNILERFSAQQFPDLHSELNLSSLELGDSALYFCASSGGGRSDEQYFGPGTRLTVT.

The chain uses TRBV7-9 and TRBJ2-1; weak D call: TRBD1 (6 bases). The germline V gene has CDR1 SEHNR and CDR2 FQNEAQ (reference sequence). Trimming removed 2 bases at V and 0 bases at J, with 17 bases between. CDR3 length: 18 residues. For the CDR3, the DNA is TGTGCCAGCAGCTTACCCCGACAGGCGCACCGCTCCTACAATGAGCAGTTCTTC. It specifies CASSLPRQAHRSYNEQFF.

The chain combines TRBV4-2 with TRBJ2-3; a possible D gene is TRBD1 (5 bases). The germline CDR1 and CDR2 sequences are LGHNA and YNFKEQ. CDR3 length equals 11 residues. Between the trimmed V and J ends, which lost 0 bases and 13 bases, there was a span of 8 bases. This CDR3 is CASSQEDKKYF. CDR3 coding DNA: TGTGCCAGCAGCCAAGAGGACAAGAAGTATTTT.

The chain links TRBV7-8 to TRBJ1-5, with D maybe TRBD1 (5 bases). The length of the CDR3 is 15 residues. V lost 0 bases, J lost 8 bases, and 14 bases lay in between. Germline V lookup: CDR1 SGHVS, CDR2 FQNEAQ. CDR3 sequence reads: CASSLALGGREPQHF. The DNA of the CDR3 is TGTGCCAGCAGCTTAGCGCTTGGCGGCAGGGAGCCCCAGCATTTT. Full variable domain (outside the CDR3, taken from reference TRBV7-8 and TRBJ1-5): GAGVSQSPRYKVAKRGQDVALRCDPISGHVSLFWYQQALGQGPEFLTYFQNEAQLDKSGLPSDRFFAERPEGSVSTLKIQRTQQEDSAVYLCASSLALGGREPQHFGDGTRLSIL.

This chain joins TRBV5-6 and TRBJ1-2; 11 positions agree with TRBD1. The ends lost 6 bases at V and 8 bases at J; junction bases unmatched: 6. Germline-derived CDR1 and CDR2 are SGHDT and YYEEEE. The CDR3 contains 13 residues. The CDR3 sequence: CASTEGQGVGYTF. CDR3 in DNA: TGTGCCAGCACAGAGGGACAGGGGGTCGGCTACACCTTC.

The chain joins TRBV2 to TRBJ2-5, with 8 bases that match TRBD2. Trimming cost V 3 bases and J 3 bases; bases outside gene matches: 15. In germline, CDR1 is SNHLY, CDR2 FYNNEI. The CDR3 loop spans 18 amino acids. This CDR3 is CASSEPSVSGGGKETQYF. CDR3 bases: TGTGCCAGCAGTGAGCCGTCCGTGTCGGGAGGGGGGAAAGAGACCCAGTACTTC.

CDR3 bases: TGTGCCAGCAGTTTATCGGGGGGTGCCCCAGGAGAGCAGTACTTC. The encoded protein is CASSLSGGAPGEQYF. The chain employs TRBV27 and TRBJ2-7, with a weak D call TRBD2 (6 bases). Trimming pared 0 bases from V and 7 bases from J, leaving 16 bases between. The CDR3 length is 15 residues. Germline V gives CDR1 MNHEY, CDR2 SMNVEV (reference sequence).

The V gene is TRBV7-9, the J gene TRBJ1-4; D is undetermined. From germline, CDR1 is SEHNR and CDR2 FQNEAQ (reference sequence). The CDR3 is 16 amino acids. Trimming shortened V by 0 bases and J by 5 bases, and 13 bases separated the two germline ends. DNA for the CDR3: TGTGCCAGCAGCTTAGCCCCGACGGACGGGAATGAAAAACTGTTTTTT. Its translation is CASSLAPTDGNEKLFF.

The rearrangement joins TRBV5-6 to TRBJ2-1; perhaps D is TRBD1 or TRBD2 (5 bases each). The CDR3 is 16 residues long. Germline V CDR1 and CDR2: SGHDT, YYEEEE. Trimming left V 7 bases short and J 4 bases short, with 21 bases between. CDR3 sequence: CASSLTGTGYYNEQFF. CDR3 bases: TGTGCCAGCTCTCTTACCGGGACGGGATATTACAATGAGCAGTTCTTC. The entire variable domain, with the rest obtained from reference TRBV5-6 and TRBJ2-1, is as follows: DAGVTQSPTHLIKTRGQQVTLRCSPKSGHDTVSWYQQALGQGPQFIFQYYEEEERQRGNFPDRFSGHQFPNYSSELNVNALLLGDSALYLCASSLTGTGYYNEQFFGPGTRLTVL.

The chain couples TRBV7-3 to TRBJ1-2; D is unclear. Germline assignment: CDR1 SGHTA and CDR2 FQGTGA. The CDR3 is made up of 15 amino acids. Trimming pared 0 bases from V and 5 bases from J, leaving 13 bases between. The CDR3 here is CASSLTYGSDYGYTF. The CDR3 nucleotides read TGTGCCAGCAGCTTAACGTATGGCAGCGATTATGGCTACACCTTC. Full variable domain (rest looked up from reference TRBV7-3 and TRBJ1-2): GAGVSQTPSNKVTEKGKYVELRCDPISGHTALYWYRQSLGQGPEFLIYFQGTGAADDSGLPNDRFFAVRPEGSVSTLKIQRTERGDSAVYLCASSLTYGSDYGYTFGSGTRLTVV.

The V gene is TRBV11-2, the J gene TRBJ2-7, with TRBD2 matching 11 bases. Germline V CDR1 and CDR2: SGHAT, FQNNGV. This CDR3 region has 15 residues. V lost 4 bases to trimming and J lost 4 bases; unmatched junction nucleotides: 6. The CDR3 DNA follows: TGTGCCAGCAGCTCGGGTCGACTAGCGGGATACGAGCAGTACTTC. This encodes CASSSGRLAGYEQYF.

The rearrangement joins TRBV28 to TRBJ2-1; unclear D gene. This CDR3 spans 13 amino acids. Trimming cost V 6 bases and J 1 base, with 7 bases left between them. Germline assignment: CDR1 MDHEN and CDR2 SYDVKM. CDR3 DNA sequence: TGTGCCAGCAGCCCCTTTTCCTACAATGAGCAGTTCTTC. The encoded protein is CASSPFSYNEQFF.

The CDR3 reads CASSPRRGLDIYGYTF. The CDR3 nucleotides read TGTGCCAGCAGCCCCCGGAGAGGGCTAGATATTTATGGCTACACCTTC. This chain connects TRBV11-2 to TRBJ1-2; no clear D gene. Trimming stripped 5 bases from V and 5 bases from J, with 21 bases between. The CDR3 spans 16 residues. CDR1 SGHAT and CDR2 FQNNGV come from the germline V gene.

This sequence joins TRBV9 and TRBJ2-2; no reliable D call. In germline, CDR1 is SGDLS, CDR2 YYNGEE. The germline V and J ends were trimmed by 0 bases and 13 bases, with 13 bases remaining between them. The CDR3 covers 13 residues. The CDR3 here is CASSVASPARLFF. CDR3 coding DNA: TGTGCCAGCAGCGTAGCTTCCCCTGCCAGGCTGTTTTTT. The complete variable domain, with remaining parts taken from reference TRBV9 and TRBJ2-2, reads DSGVTQTPKHLITATGQRVTLRCSPRSGDLSVYWYQQSLDQGLQFLIQYYNGEERAKGNILERFSAQQFPDLHSELNLSSLELGDSALYFCASSVASPARLFFGEGSRLTVL.

The rearrangement uses TRBV12-2 and TRBJ2-2; the table's D call, TRBD2, was not checked against the DNA. TRBV12-2 is listed as a pseudogene. This CDR3 region has 12 residues. The CDR3 spells CASRLGDGELFF. The CDR3 DNA reads as TGTGCAAGTCGCTTAGGAGACGGGGAGCTGTTTTTT.